This T cell receptor (beta chain) was profiled in a study of blood T cells in healthy people across ages. Findings and caveats of the study: The study regarded diversity estimates from one million T cells as underestimates.

Using a J-beta primer mix together with a sample-barcoded 5' primer, a second PCR was run for roughly 7 to 12 cycles. A single record per CDR3 protein comes from TCRdb applying MiXCR to the 5' RACE reads. The sample includes 650,000 to 800,000 distinct CDR3 sequences, 44% of them seen just once. Comments on this clonotype: Its specificity is not known.

The CDR3 loop spans 15 amino acids. Trimming shortened V by 7 bases and J by 4 bases, and 18 bases separated the two germline ends. The germline V gene encodes CDR1 SGHVS and CDR2 FQNEAQ. Per-sample yields of isolated PBMCs were at least 6 million. Sequenced sample: blood. V and J are TRBV7-8 and TRBJ2-3; D may be TRBD1 or TRBD2 (7 bases each). This clonotype was sampled from a man in his sixties in good health. The CDR3 sequence: CASTRGAGDADTQYF. The DNA of the CDR3 is TGTGCCAGCACCAGGGGGGCGGGGGACGCAGATACGCAGTATTTT.